The 10 T cell receptor beta chains given below trace back to one sample, sequenced in a study of blood T cell repertoires in COVID-19. Sequencing was performed with immunoSEQ multiplex PCR; in TCRdb, only in-frame clones are kept and a portion is missing. The sample shows tens of thousands of clones, 75% to 90% of them seen only once. The specimen was peripheral blood. The source is a human donor in a cohort sampled during active COVID-19.

The chain carries TRBV9 and TRBJ1-1; D may be TRBD1 (6 bases). Germline values: CDR1 SGDLS, CDR2 YYNGEE. This CDR3 contains 13 residues. Trimming stripped 0 bases from V and 8 bases from J, with 11 bases between. The CDR3, as DNA: TGTGCCAGCAGCGTAGCTGTCAGGGGAGAAGCTTTCTTT. Its protein product is CASSVAVRGEAFF. The variable domain in full, with the rest retrieved from reference TRBV9 and TRBJ1-1, is DSGVTQTPKHLITATGQRVTLRCSPRSGDLSVYWYQQSLDQGLQFLIQYYNGEERAKGNILERFSAQQFPDLHSELNLSSLELGDSALYFCASSVAVRGEAFFGQGTRLTVV.

A single count supports this clone. V and J are TRBV6-5 and TRBJ2-2; 8 bases map to TRBD2. The CDR3 is 15 amino acids. V was clipped by 4 bases and J by 7 bases; unmatched bases: 8. Looked up from germline, CDR1 is MNHEY and CDR2 is SVGAGI. CDR3 in amino acids: CASSSWTSPVGELFF. The DNA for the CDR3 is TGTGCCAGCAGTTCCTGGACTAGCCCGGTCGGGGAGCTGTTTTTT.

This chain links TRBV7-9 with TRBJ2-1; TRBD2 aligns across 8 bases. Per the germline V gene, CDR1 is SEHNR and CDR2 is FQNEAQ (reference sequence). The CDR3 runs to 15 residues. V lost 4 bases and J lost 5; bases outside the gene matches: 7. The CDR3: CASSSSGSTDNEQFF. The CDR3 nucleotides are TGTGCCAGCAGCTCCAGCGGGAGTACCGACAATGAGCAGTTCTTC.

The rearrangement uses TRBV12-3 or TRBV12-4 and TRBJ1-2; 7 positions agree with TRBD1. V was pared by 5 bases and J by 8 bases, with 5 bases of the junction left unmatched. The CDR3 contains 12 residues. This CDR3 is CASSTQGYGYTF. CDR3 nucleotides: TGTGCCAGCAGTACACAGGGGTACGGCTACACCTTC.

Remarks on this clone: One end of the junction is discordant with germline, which a read error may explain. The chain carries TRBV5-4 and TRBJ1-6; the D gene is possibly TRBD1 (6 bases). Germline-derived CDR1 and CDR2 are SGHNT and YYREEE (reference sequence). This CDR3 spans 14 amino acids. The CDR3 bases are TGTGCCAGCAGCTCCCGGACAGCAAATTCACCCCTCTACTTT. Its protein product is CASSSRTANSPLYF.

The gene calls are TRBV30 and TRBJ2-5; TRBD2 is a possible D gene (6 bases). The germline CDR1 and CDR2 sequences are GTSNPN and SVGIG (reference sequence). The CDR3 spans 15 residues. The V end was cut by 0 bases, the J end by 5 bases, with 16 bases between. CDR3 nucleotide sequence: TGTGCCTGGAGTGTAGGCGGGGCGGCGGGGGAGACCCAGTACTTC. Translating it yields CAWSVGGAAGETQYF. Together with reference TRBV30 and TRBJ2-5, the CDR3 gives the full variable domain: SQTIHQWPATLVQPVGSPLSLECTVEGTSNPNLYWYRQAAGRGLQLLFYSVGIGQISSEVPQNLSASRPQDRQFILSSKKLLLSDSGFYLCAWSVGGAAGETQYFGPGTRLLVL.

The DNA for the CDR3 is TGTGCCAGCAGCTCTTCCCGCACAGGGGGCAAGGGCTATGGCTACACCTTC. It codes for CASSSSRTGGKGYGYTF. V usage is TRBV11-2 and J usage is TRBJ1-2, with 9 positions matching TRBD1. CDR3 length equals 17 residues. Losses at the gene ends were 4 bases for V and 4 bases for J; bases not matched to a gene: 13. Germline V lookup: CDR1 SGHAT, CDR2 FQNNGV.

The rearrangement uses TRBV30 and TRBJ1-5; D is perhaps TRBD1 (6 bases). Germline V CDR1 and CDR2: GTSNPN, SVGIG (reference sequence). The CDR3 length is 15 residues. V dropped 0 bases and J dropped 4 bases, with 13 bases sitting between them. The CDR3 is CAWSVHREGNQPQHF. CDR3 nucleotides: TGTGCCTGGAGTGTACACAGGGAGGGGAATCAGCCCCAGCATTTT.

The chain carries TRBV28 and TRBJ1-2; D gene unclear. Germline CDR1 and CDR2: MDHEN and SYDVKM. Trimming removed 6 bases from V and 3 bases from J, with 17 bases in between. The CDR3 is 15 residues long. CDR3 coding DNA: TGTGCCAGCAGCCAAACGGGCGGGGTAGACTATGGCTACACCTTC. This sequence encodes CASSQTGGVDYGYTF.

The chain employs TRBV5-1 and TRBJ2-3; TRBD1 is a possible D gene (6 bases). V gave up 4 bases and J gave up 5 bases, with 8 bases separating them. The germline V gene encodes CDR1 SGHRS and CDR2 YFSETQ. CDR3 length equals 12 residues. This chain's CDR3 is CASSPGQDTQYF. The CDR3 DNA reads TGCGCCAGCAGCCCGGGACAAGATACGCAGTATTTT.